This is a list of T cell receptor beta chains from one sample in a study of blood T cell repertoires in COVID-19. Generated by immunoSEQ multiplex PCR, the TCRdb table keeps only in-frame clones and is missing some. The sample lists a few hundred thousand clones; around 85% were seen once. The sample taken for sequencing was PBMCs or T cells enriched from blood (not recorded which). Source of these receptors: a man in his forties who had recovered from COVID-19. CDR3s include the opening cysteine and the closing phenylalanine or tryptophan.

j_gene	v_gene	CDR3aa
TRBJ1-3	TRBV15	CATSRDLSSGNTIYF
TRBJ1-6	TRBV20-1	CSASSDDNYNSPLHF
TRBJ2-7	TRBV7-6	CASTPGLAGGPDYEQYF
TRBJ2-7	TRBV7-2	CASSLGLAGGREEQYF
TRBJ2-3	TRBV5-1	CASSPRTSVSTDTQYF
TRBJ2-3	TRBV9	CASSVDRENTDTQYF
TRBJ1-1	TRBV2	CASSEGGQGNTEAFF
TRBJ2-1	TRBV14	CASSSTPRTSSYNEQFF
TRBJ1-5	TRBV27	CASQRDPSVSNQPQHF
TRBJ2-1	TRBV24-1	CATSGTEYEQFF
TRBJ2-3	TRBV5-6	CASSLSRSSGSSDTQYF
TRBJ2-1	TRBV5-1	CASSPGTDYNEQFF
TRBJ1-2	TRBV15	CATSRDTTANFYGYTF
TRBJ1-2	TRBV18	CASLVDTNANYGYTF
TRBJ2-7	TRBV3-1/TRBV3-2	CASSLLSGTSYEQYF
TRBJ2-2	TRBV9	CASSAKPGLAGVLFTGELFF
TRBJ2-1	TRBV19	CASSKPGSGRAARNEQFF
TRBJ2-1	TRBV7-2	CASSPGQGARNEQFF
TRBJ2-1	TRBV27	CASSLWGPNNEQFF
TRBJ2-4	TRBV4-1	CASSQEDEGYIQYF
TRBJ1-5	TRBV5-8	CASSSLDRGPQHF
TRBJ1-1	TRBV14	CASSQVRDTEAFF
TRBJ1-2	TRBV4-3	CASSQDERPGPYGYTF
TRBJ1-1	TRBV6-2/TRBV6-3	CASSRRENTEAFF